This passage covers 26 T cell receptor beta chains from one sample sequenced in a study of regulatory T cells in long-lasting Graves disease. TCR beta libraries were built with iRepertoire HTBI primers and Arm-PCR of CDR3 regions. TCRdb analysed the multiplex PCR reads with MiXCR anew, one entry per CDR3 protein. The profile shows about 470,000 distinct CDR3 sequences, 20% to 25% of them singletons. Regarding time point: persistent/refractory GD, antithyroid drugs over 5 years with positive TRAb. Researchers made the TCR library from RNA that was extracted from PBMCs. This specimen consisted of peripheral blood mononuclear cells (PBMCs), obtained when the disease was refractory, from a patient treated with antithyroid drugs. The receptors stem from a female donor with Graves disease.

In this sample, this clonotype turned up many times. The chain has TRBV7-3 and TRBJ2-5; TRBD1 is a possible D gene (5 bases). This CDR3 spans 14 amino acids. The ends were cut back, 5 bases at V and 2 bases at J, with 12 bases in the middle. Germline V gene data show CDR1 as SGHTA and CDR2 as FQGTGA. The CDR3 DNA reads TGTGCCAGCAGCCCTTGGGGCAGTCAAGAGACCCAGTACTTC. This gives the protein CASSPWGSQETQYF.

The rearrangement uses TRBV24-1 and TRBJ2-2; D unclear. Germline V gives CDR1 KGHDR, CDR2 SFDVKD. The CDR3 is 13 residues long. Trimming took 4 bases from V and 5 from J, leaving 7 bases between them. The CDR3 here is CATSDSRTGELFF. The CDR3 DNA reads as TGTGCCACCAGTGACTCCCGGACCGGGGAGCTGTTTTTT.

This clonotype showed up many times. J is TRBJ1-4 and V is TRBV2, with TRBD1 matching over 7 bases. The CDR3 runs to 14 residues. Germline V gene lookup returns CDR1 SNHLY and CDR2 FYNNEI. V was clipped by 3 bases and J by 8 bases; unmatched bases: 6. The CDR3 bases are TGTGCCAGCAGTGAGACAGGGCCGTGGGAAAAACTGTTTTTT. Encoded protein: CASSETGPWEKLFF.

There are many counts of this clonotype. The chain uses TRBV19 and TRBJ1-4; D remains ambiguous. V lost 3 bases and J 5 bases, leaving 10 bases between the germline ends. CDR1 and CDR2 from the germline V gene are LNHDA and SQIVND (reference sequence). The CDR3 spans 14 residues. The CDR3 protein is CASSIGRVNEKLFF. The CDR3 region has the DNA TGTGCCAGTAGTATCGGACGGGTCAATGAAAAACTGTTTTTT.

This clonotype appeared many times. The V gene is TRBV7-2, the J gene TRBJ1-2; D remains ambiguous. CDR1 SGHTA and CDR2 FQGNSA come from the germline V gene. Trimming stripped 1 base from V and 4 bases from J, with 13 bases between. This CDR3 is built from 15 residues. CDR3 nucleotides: TGTGCCAGCAGCTTAGATTTTGTGGCGCTCTATGGCTACACCTTC. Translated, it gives CASSLDFVALYGYTF.

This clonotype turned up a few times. DNA of the CDR3: TGTGCTAGTGGTTTCATGCCCCTAAGACTCTCTGGGGCCAACGTCCTGACTTTC. As protein: CASGFMPLRLSGANVLTF. The chain carries TRBV12-5 and TRBJ2-6; D not certain. V lost 3 bases to trimming and J lost 0 bases, with 15 bases between them. This CDR3 spans 18 amino acids. Germline V gives CDR1 LGHNT, CDR2 FRNRAP.

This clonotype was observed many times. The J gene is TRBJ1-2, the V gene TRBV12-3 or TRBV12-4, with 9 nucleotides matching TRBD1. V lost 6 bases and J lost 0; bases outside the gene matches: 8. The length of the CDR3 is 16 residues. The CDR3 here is CASSPGTGLANYGYTF. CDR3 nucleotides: TGTGCCAGCAGCCCCGGGACAGGGTTAGCTAACTATGGCTACACCTTC.

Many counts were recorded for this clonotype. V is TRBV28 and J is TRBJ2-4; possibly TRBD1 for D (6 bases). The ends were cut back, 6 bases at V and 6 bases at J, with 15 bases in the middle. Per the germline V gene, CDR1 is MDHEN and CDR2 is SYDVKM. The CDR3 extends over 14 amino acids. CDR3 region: CASRKQGYRNIQYF. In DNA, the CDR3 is TGTGCCAGCAGAAAACAGGGTTATAGAAACATTCAGTACTTC.

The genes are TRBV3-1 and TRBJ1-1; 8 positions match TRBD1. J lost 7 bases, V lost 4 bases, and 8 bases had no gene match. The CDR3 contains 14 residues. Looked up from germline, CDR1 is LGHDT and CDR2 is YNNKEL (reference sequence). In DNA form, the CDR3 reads TGTGCCAGCAGCCCCGAGACAGGGGTTGGTGAAGCTTTCTTT. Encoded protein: CASSPETGVGEAFF.

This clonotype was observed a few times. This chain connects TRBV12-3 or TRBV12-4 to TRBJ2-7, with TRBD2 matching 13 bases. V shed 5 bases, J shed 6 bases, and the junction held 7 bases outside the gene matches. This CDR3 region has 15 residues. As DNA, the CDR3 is TGTGCCAGCAGTCTCGGGACTAGCGGGATGCGCGAGCAGTACTTC. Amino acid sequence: CASSLGTSGMREQYF.

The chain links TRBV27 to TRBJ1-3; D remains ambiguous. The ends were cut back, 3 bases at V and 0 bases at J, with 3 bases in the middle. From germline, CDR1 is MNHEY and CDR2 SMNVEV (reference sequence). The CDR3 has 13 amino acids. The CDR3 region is CASSFLSGNTIYF. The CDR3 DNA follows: TGTGCCAGCAGTTTCCTCTCTGGAAACACCATATATTTT.

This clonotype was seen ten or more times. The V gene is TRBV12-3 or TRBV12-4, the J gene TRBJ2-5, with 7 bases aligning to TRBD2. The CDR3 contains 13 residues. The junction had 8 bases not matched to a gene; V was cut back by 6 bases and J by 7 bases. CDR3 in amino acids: CASRAGSSGTQYF. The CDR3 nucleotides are TGTGCCAGCAGGGCCGGTTCTAGCGGGACCCAGTACTTC.

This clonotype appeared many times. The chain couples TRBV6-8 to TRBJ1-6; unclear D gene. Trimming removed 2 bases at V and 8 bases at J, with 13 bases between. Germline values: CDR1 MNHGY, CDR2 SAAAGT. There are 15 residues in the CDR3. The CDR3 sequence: CASSYLGREDSPLHF. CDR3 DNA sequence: TGTGCCAGCAGTTACCTCGGGAGGGAGGATTCACCCCTCCACTTT.

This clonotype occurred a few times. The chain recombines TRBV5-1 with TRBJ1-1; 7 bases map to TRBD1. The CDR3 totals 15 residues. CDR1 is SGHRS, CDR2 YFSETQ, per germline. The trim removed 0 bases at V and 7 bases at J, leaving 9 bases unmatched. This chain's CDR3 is CASSLVVDRVDEAFF. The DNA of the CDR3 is TGCGCCAGCAGCTTGGTTGTTGACAGGGTGGATGAAGCTTTCTTT.

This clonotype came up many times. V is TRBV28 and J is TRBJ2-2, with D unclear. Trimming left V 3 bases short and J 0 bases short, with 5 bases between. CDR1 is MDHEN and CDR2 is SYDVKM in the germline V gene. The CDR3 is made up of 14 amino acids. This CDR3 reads CASSFGANTGELFF. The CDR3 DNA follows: TGTGCCAGCAGTTTCGGTGCGAACACCGGGGAGCTGTTTTTT.

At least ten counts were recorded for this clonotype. The CDR3 region has the DNA TGTGCCAGCATCAAACCCGGGACAGGGATGGGGGAGACCCAGTACTTC. This translates into CASIKPGTGMGETQYF. The chain uses TRBV7-2 and TRBJ2-5; 9 bases agree with TRBD1. With 7 bases clipped from V and 5 bases from J, the junction kept 14 bases outside the gene matches. Germline CDR1 reads SGHTA; CDR2 reads FQGNSA. The CDR3 length is 16 residues.

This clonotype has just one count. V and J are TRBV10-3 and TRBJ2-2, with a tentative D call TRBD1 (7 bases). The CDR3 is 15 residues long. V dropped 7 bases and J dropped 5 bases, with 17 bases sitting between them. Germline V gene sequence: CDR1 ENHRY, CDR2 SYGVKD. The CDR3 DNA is TGTGCCATCAACCTCAGCGCAGGGGGGACCGGGGAGCTGTTTTTT. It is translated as CAINLSAGGTGELFF.

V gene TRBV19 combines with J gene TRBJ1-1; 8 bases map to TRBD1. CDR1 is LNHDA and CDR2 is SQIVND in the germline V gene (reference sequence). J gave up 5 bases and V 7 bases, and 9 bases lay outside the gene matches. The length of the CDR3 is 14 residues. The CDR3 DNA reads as TGTGCCAGTACCGCGGACAGGGTAGAAACTGAAGCTTTCTTT. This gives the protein CASTADRVETEAFF.

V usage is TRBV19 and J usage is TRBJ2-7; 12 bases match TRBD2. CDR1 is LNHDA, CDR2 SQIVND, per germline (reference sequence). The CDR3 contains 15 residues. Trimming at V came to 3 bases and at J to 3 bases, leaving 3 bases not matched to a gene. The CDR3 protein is CASSMTTSGSYEQYF. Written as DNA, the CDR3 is TGTGCCAGTAGTATGACGACTAGCGGGAGCTACGAGCAGTACTTC. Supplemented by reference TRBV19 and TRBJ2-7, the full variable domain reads DGGITQSPKYLFRKEGQNVTLSCEQNLNHDAMYWYRQDPGQGLRLIYYSQIVNDFQKGDIAEGYSVSREKKESFPLTVTSAQKNPTAFYLCASSMTTSGSYEQYFGPGTRLTVT.

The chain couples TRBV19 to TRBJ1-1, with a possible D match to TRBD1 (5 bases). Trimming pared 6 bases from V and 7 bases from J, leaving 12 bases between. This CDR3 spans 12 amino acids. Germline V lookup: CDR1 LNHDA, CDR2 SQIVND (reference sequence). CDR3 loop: CASRDGASEAFF. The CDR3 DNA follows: TGTGCCAGTAGAGACGGGGCTAGTGAAGCTTTCTTT.

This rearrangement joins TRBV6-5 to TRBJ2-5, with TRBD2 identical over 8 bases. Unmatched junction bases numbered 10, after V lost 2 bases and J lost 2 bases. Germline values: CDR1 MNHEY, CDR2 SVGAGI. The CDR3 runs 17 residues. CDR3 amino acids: CASSYSLAGGPQETQYF. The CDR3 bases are TGTGCCAGCAGTTACAGCCTTGCGGGGGGCCCTCAAGAGACCCAGTACTTC.

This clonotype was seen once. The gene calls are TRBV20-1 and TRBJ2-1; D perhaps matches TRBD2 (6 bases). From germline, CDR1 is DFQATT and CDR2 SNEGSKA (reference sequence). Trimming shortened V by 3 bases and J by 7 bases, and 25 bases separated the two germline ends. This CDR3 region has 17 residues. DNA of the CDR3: TGCAGTGCTAGGGGGCTAGCGCTTCGAGCTCTTATTAATGAGCAGTTCTTC. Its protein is CSARGLALRALINEQFF.

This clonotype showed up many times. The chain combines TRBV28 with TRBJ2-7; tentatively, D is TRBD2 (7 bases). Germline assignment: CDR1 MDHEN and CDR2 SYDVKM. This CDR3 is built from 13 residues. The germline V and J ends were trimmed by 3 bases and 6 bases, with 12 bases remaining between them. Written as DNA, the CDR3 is TGTGCCAGCAGTTTCGGGGGGCGCGGCGAGCAGTACTTC. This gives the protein CASSFGGRGEQYF.

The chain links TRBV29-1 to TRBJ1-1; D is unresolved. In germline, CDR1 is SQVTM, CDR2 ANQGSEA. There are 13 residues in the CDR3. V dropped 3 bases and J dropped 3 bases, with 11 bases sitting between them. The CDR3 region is CSVESGTYTEAFF. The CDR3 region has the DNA TGCAGCGTTGAGAGTGGCACCTACACTGAAGCTTTCTTT.

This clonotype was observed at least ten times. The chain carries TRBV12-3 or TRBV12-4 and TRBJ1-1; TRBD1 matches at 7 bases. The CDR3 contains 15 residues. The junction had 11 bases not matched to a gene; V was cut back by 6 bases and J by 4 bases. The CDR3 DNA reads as TGTGCCAGCAGCCCGGTGACAGGGTCAGCCACTGAAGCTTTCTTT. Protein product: CASSPVTGSATEAFF.

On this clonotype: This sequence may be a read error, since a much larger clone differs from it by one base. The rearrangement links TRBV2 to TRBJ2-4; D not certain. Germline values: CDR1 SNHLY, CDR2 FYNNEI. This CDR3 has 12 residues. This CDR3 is CATSDAVGIRYF. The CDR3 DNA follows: TGTGCCACCTCGGATGCTGTAGGTATTCGGTACTTC.